These 3 T cell receptor beta chains originate from one sample sequenced in a study of blood T cell repertoires in COVID-19. Repertoires were generated with immunoSEQ multiplex PCR, while TCRdb's copy carries only in-frame clones and drops some. The sample records tens of thousands of clones, roughly 88% being singletons. The specimen was peripheral blood. All receptors come from a woman older than 75 with acute or convalescent COVID-19.

The gene calls are TRBV5-4 and TRBJ2-1; TRBD2 matches at 16 bases. The germline CDR1 and CDR2 sequences are SGHNT and YYREEE (reference sequence). The CDR3 extends over 17 amino acids. Unmatched junction bases numbered 4, after V lost 3 bases and J lost 4 bases. The DNA of the CDR3 is TGTGCCAGCAGCTCGGGACTAGCGGGAGGGCAGTACAATGAGCAGTTCTTC. Its translation: CASSSGLAGGQYNEQFF.

This clone was counted once. The genes are TRBV3-1 (or the pseudogene TRBV3-2) and TRBJ1-2; D is undetermined. V was shortened by 0 bases and J by 8 bases, with 13 bases between the two germline ends. The CDR3 covers 14 residues. The germline gives CDR1 LGHDT, CDR2 YNNKEL (reference sequence). CDR3 sequence: CASSQDKAGGGYTF. Here the CDR3 DNA reads TGTGCCAGCAGCCAAGATAAGGCAGGTGGGGGCTACACCTTC.

The rearrangement links TRBV19 to TRBJ1-2; possibly TRBD1 for D (6 bases). This CDR3 comprises 13 residues. Trimming removed 10 bases from V and 2 bases from J, with 14 bases in between. CDR1 is LNHDA, CDR2 SQIVND, per germline (reference sequence). The CDR3 DNA sequence: TGTGCCATAAAAACCGGGACAAACTATGGCTACACCTTC. Its translation is CAIKTGTNYGYTF. Using reference TRBV19 and TRBJ1-2 for the parts outside the CDR3, the full variable domain is DGGITQSPKYLFRKEGQNVTLSCEQNLNHDAMYWYRQDPGQGLRLIYYSQIVNDFQKGDIAEGYSVSREKKESFPLTVTSAQKNPTAFYLCAIKTGTNYGYTFGSGTRLTVV.